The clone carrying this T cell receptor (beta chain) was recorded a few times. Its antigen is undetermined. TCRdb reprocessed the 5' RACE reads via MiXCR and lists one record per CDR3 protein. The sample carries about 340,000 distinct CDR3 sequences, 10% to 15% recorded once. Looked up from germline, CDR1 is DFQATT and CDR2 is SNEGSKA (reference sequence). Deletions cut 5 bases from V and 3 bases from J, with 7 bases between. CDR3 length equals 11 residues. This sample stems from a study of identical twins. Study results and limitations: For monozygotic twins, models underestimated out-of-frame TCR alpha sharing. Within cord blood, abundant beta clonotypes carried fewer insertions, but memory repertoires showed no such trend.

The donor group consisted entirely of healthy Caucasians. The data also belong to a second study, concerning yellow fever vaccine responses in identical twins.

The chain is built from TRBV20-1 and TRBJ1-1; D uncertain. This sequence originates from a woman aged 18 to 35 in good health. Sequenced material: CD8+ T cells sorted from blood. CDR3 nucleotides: TGCAGTGCTTGGACCCACACTGAAGCTTTCTTT. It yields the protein CSAWTHTEAFF.